This T cell receptor (beta chain) was captured by sequencing in a study of vaccination effects on CD4 cells after COVID-19. When less than 13 days of culture had elapsed, CD4+ T cells were isolated. Two doses of either BNT162b2 or mRNA-1273 were given to each participant. The table came from immunoSEQ multiplex PCR; TCRdb's copy has only in-frame clones and leaves some out. The sample has about 40,000 clones, under 70% seen once. Germline-derived CDR1 and CDR2 are SGHRS and YFSETQ. This CDR3 contains 16 residues. V lost 0 bases and J lost 6; bases outside the gene matches: 4. A word on this clone: Its target is not known.

The rearrangement uses TRBV5-1 and TRBJ2-3; 13 positions agree with TRBD2. Material: CD4+ T cells from PBMCs cultured without peptide, obtained after COVID-19 vaccination. This TCR derives from a human donor who received a COVID-19 vaccine. CDR3: CASSLGLAGGRDTQYF. The DNA of the CDR3 is TGCGCCAGCAGCTTGGGACTAGCGGGAGGTCGGGATACGCAGTATTTT.